Following are 12 T cell receptor beta chains from one sample sequenced in a study of blood T cell repertoires in COVID-19. Generated by immunoSEQ multiplex PCR, the TCRdb table keeps only in-frame clones and is missing some. The profile covers some 90,000 clones, with roughly 80% appearing a single time and over 15% taken by the ten largest. Sequencing was performed on peripheral blood. Every receptor here comes from a human donor in a cohort sampled during active COVID-19.

This chain links TRBV18 with TRBJ2-7; 10 bases fit TRBD2. The CDR3 contains 17 residues. Germline V gives CDR1 KGHSH, CDR2 LQKENI. Trimming took 0 bases from V and 1 from J; bases not matched to a gene: 6. CDR3 loop: CASSPPKSGRGSYEQYF. Written as DNA, the CDR3 is TGTGCCAGCTCACCACCGAAGAGCGGGAGGGGTTCCTACGAGCAGTACTTC.

Notes on this clone: In the same sample, other DNA sequences code for this CDR3. This chain connects TRBV18 to TRBJ2-7, with D uncertain. The CDR3 runs 12 residues. CDR1 is KGHSH, CDR2 LQKENI, per germline. Trimming pared 3 bases from V and 0 bases from J, leaving 3 bases between. CDR3 nucleotide sequence: TGTGCCAGCTCACCCAGCTCCTACGAGCAGTACTTC. It translates to CASSPSSYEQYF.

The chain has TRBV6-5 and TRBJ2-7; 11 nucleotides align to TRBD1. Germline trimming cut 6 bases from V and 4 bases from J; bases unmatched to any gene: 5. CDR1 and CDR2 (germline): MNHEY, SVGAGI. CDR3 size: 14 residues. The CDR3 spells CASRQDRGHYEQYF. CDR3 DNA sequence: TGTGCCAGCAGGCAGGACAGGGGGCATTACGAGCAGTACTTC.

This clone is a singleton in its sample. The chain has TRBV10-1 and TRBJ2-3; TRBD2 matches at 11 bases. CDR1 is WNHNN and CDR2 is SYGVQD in the germline V gene (reference sequence). The junction had 7 bases not matched to a gene; V was cut back by 3 bases and J by 5 bases. CDR3 length equals 16 residues. The CDR3 DNA follows: TGCGCCAGCAGTGAAACTAGCGGGAGTGGGCGAGATACGCAGTATTTT. Amino acids: CASSETSGSGRDTQYF.

This chain connects TRBV6-4 to TRBJ2-2, with 9 bases lining up with TRBD1. With 3 bases clipped from V and 6 bases from J, the junction kept 2 bases outside the gene matches. The germline CDR1 and CDR2 sequences are MRHNA and SNTAGT. The CDR3 covers 14 residues. In nucleotides, the CDR3 is TGTGCCAGCAGTGAACAGGGGGCCCCCGGGGAGCTGTTTTTT. Translating gives CASSEQGAPGELFF.

CDR3 nucleotide sequence: TGTGCCAGCAGTCTCCACATGAACACTGAAGCTTTCTTT. Translated: CASSLHMNTEAFF. The genes are TRBV12-3 or TRBV12-4 and TRBJ1-1; D is unclear. CDR3 length: 13 amino acids. V was shortened by 5 bases and J by 0 bases, with 7 bases between the two germline ends.

For the CDR3, the DNA is TGTGCCAGCACGGCAGGACAGGGACCGGTTAACTATGGCTACACCTTC. Protein: CASTAGQGPVNYGYTF. The rearrangement links TRBV2 to TRBJ1-2; the match to TRBD1 covers 8 bases. Germline-derived CDR1 and CDR2 are SNHLY and FYNNEI. V was pared by 7 bases and J by 1 base, with 11 bases of the junction left unmatched. This CDR3 spans 16 amino acids.

This clone was recorded once. This chain joins TRBV18 and TRBJ2-7; unclear D gene. Germline V gene data show CDR1 as KGHSH and CDR2 as LQKENI. The CDR3 totals 15 residues. With 3 bases removed from V and 2 bases from J, the gap between germline ends came to 14 bases. The CDR3 loop reads CASSPWSAVAYEQYF. The CDR3, as DNA: TGTGCCAGCTCACCTTGGAGTGCCGTAGCCTACGAGCAGTACTTC.

The chain has TRBV5-1 and TRBJ2-7; D perhaps matches TRBD1 (6 bases). Trimming left V 0 bases short and J 6 bases short, with 7 bases between. This CDR3 is built from 12 residues. Germline V CDR1 and CDR2: SGHRS, YFSETQ. CDR3 bases: TGCGCCAGCAGCTTGGAAGGGGGCGAGCAGTACTTC. This encodes CASSLEGGEQYF.

The chain carries TRBV7-8 and TRBJ1-1; 8 bases are a match to TRBD1. This CDR3 is built from 15 residues. The germline CDR1 and CDR2 sequences are SGHVS and FQNEAQ. J was trimmed by 5 bases and V by 0 bases; bases with no gene match: 5. The CDR3 spells CASSLARDRTTEAFF. CDR3 bases: TGTGCCAGCAGCTTAGCGCGGGACAGGACAACTGAAGCTTTCTTT.

The chain joins TRBV6-2 or TRBV6-3 to TRBJ2-7; the match to TRBD1 covers 7 bases. Germline-derived CDR1 and CDR2 are MNHEY and SVGEGT. The CDR3 consists of 17 residues. V lost 4 bases to trimming and J lost 6 bases; unmatched junction nucleotides: 18. Here the CDR3 reads CASSFHTAGTVVSEQYF. The CDR3 nucleotides are TGTGCCAGCAGTTTCCACACGGCCGGGACAGTGGTCTCCGAGCAGTACTTC.

This rearrangement joins TRBV5-1 to TRBJ1-1; 9 bases are a match to TRBD1. The CDR3 is made up of 17 amino acids. V lost 0 bases, J lost 3 bases, and 9 bases stayed unmatched. Looked up from germline, CDR1 is SGHRS and CDR2 is YFSETQ. The CDR3 DNA reads as TGCGCCAGCAGCTTGGCCCTCGGACAGGGGACTGACACTGAAGCTTTCTTT. Amino acid sequence: CASSLALGQGTDTEAFF.